The 5 T cell receptor beta chains below all came from one sample that was sequenced in a study of cytomegalovirus exposure and HLA in healthy donors. A multiplex PCR was run with 60 Vbeta primers and 13 Jbeta primers. Libraries were prepared by immunoSEQ multiplex PCR; TCRdb keeps only in-frame clonotypes and omits some of them. The table lists under 120,000 clones, 74% of them singletons. What was sequenced was PBMCs. Every receptor here comes from a man aged 50-60 years in good health and CMV-seropositive.

This sequence joins TRBV7-3 and TRBJ1-1; no firm D call. The CDR3 spans 15 residues. The germline V gene has CDR1 SGHTA and CDR2 FQGTGA. The V and J ends lost 2 bases and 12 bases respectively, with 22 bases between them. CDR3 bases: TGTGCCAGCAGCTTAGATAGAGTGGTCAGGTCCGGAACTTTCTTT. This codes for CASSLDRVVRSGTFF.

CDR3 sequence: CASSYSLAGLQFF. Written as DNA, the CDR3 is TGTGCCAGCAGTTACTCTTTAGCGGGTTTGCAGTTCTTC. The V call is TRBV6-5, the J call TRBJ2-1; TRBD2 matches 7 bases. This CDR3 has 13 amino acids. The junction had 5 bases not matched to a gene; V was cut back by 0 bases and J by 12 bases. The germline gives CDR1 MNHEY, CDR2 SVGAGI.

The table lists this clone with a count of one. V gene TRBV30 combines with J gene TRBJ1-1; D perhaps matches TRBD1 (5 bases). Germline CDR1 GTSNPN, CDR2 SVGIG (reference sequence). Deletions cut 0 bases from V and 3 bases from J, with 11 bases between. The CDR3 contains 14 residues. The CDR3 loop is CAWSVERGYTEAFF. In nucleotides, the CDR3 is TGTGCCTGGAGTGTCGAAAGGGGTTACACTGAAGCTTTCTTT.

In this sample, this clone turned up a few times. The chain couples TRBV5-6 to TRBJ2-3; 9 bases are a match to TRBD2. Germline V lookup: CDR1 SGHDT, CDR2 YYEEEE. J gave up 6 bases and V 0 bases, and 5 bases lay outside the gene matches. The CDR3 has 15 residues. CDR3 residues: CASSLDSGGSDTQYF. CDR3 DNA sequence: TGTGCCAGCAGCTTGGACAGCGGGGGGTCGGATACGCAGTATTTT.

In this sample, this clone turned up once. The CDR3: CASRPGHCKATQYF. CDR3 in DNA: TGTGCCAGCAGGCCGGGACATTGTAAGGCGACCCAGTACTTC. The chain combines TRBV21-1 with TRBJ2-5; the listed D gene, TRBD1, was not tested against the DNA. TRBV21-1 represents a pseudogene. The CDR3 spans 14 residues.